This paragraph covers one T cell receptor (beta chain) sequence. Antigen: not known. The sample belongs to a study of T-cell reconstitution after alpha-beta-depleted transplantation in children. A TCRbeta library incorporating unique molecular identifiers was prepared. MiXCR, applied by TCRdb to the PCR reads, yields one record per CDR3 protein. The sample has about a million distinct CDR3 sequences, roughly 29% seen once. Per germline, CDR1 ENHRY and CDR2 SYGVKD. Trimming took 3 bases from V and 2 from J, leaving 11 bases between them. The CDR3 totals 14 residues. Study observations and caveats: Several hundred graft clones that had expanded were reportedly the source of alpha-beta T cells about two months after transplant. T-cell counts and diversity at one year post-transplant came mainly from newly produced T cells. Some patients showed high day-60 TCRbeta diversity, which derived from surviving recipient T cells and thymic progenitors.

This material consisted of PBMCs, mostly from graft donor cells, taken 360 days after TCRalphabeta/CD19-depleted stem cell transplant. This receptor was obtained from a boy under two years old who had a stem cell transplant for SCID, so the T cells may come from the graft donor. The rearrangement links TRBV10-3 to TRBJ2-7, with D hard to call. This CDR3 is CAISEWPPTYEQYF. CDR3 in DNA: TGTGCCATCAGTGAATGGCCTCCGACCTACGAGCAGTACTTC.